This T cell receptor beta chain was identified in a study of blood T cells in healthy people across ages. Germline CDR1 is SEHNR and CDR2 is FQNEAQ (reference sequence). There are 14 residues in the CDR3. Losses at the gene ends were 4 bases for V and 4 bases for J; bases not matched to a gene: 6. Then a second PCR, running about 6 to 12 cycles, was carried out with a sample-barcoded 5' primer and a J-beta primer mix. Via MiXCR, TCRdb re-called the 5' RACE reads, giving one row per CDR3 protein. The table records 2 million or so distinct CDR3 sequences, less than 50% of them present only once. The sequence came from a woman aged 40-49 years in good health. The gene calls are TRBV7-9 and TRBJ1-2, with 7 bases matching TRBD1. The specimen was blood. Written as DNA, the CDR3 is TGTGCCAGCAGCTCAGGGGGACATGCCTATGGCTACACCTTC. Its translation is CASSSGGHAYGYTF.